One and the same sample provided the 15 T cell receptor beta chains below, sequenced in a study of T-cell reconstitution after alpha-beta-depleted transplantation in children. During its preparation, the TCRbeta library received unique molecular identifiers. TCRdb re-analysed the PCR reads in MiXCR, keeping a single row per CDR3 protein. The data hold just over 350,000 distinct CDR3 sequences, with 13% observed a single time. Sequenced material: PBMCs, taken from the stem cell graft. All receptors derive from a human donor who donated a stem cell graft to a child with Fanconi anemia.

This clonotype was seen many times. The chain couples TRBV29-1 to TRBJ2-5; a possible D gene is TRBD2 (5 bases). Germline lookup yields CDR1 SQVTM and CDR2 ANQGSEA. V shed 7 bases and J shed 5 bases, with 14 bases lying between them. The CDR3 runs 12 residues. CDR3 nucleotide sequence: TGCAGCGCTATAGCATCGGGGGAGACCCAGTACTTC. Translating gives CSAIASGETQYF.

This clonotype came up many times. This chain uses TRBV5-1 with TRBJ2-1; unclear D gene. Germline V gives CDR1 SGHRS, CDR2 YFSETQ. The CDR3 totals 15 residues. Between the trimmed V and J ends, which lost 0 bases and 6 bases, there was a span of 13 bases. The CDR3 coding sequence is TGCGCCAGCAGCTTGGATCCTGGCAGCTTCAATGAGCAGTTCTTC. Protein: CASSLDPGSFNEQFF.

This clonotype was detected many times. The chain is built from TRBV7-9 and TRBJ2-3, with D uncertain. The CDR3 spans 15 residues. V lost 4 bases to trimming and J lost 3 bases, with 14 bases between them. The germline gives CDR1 SEHNR, CDR2 FQNEAQ (reference sequence). The CDR3 sequence is CASSYGPDGTDTQYF. CDR3 in DNA: TGTGCCAGCAGCTATGGCCCAGACGGAACAGATACGCAGTATTTT.

This clonotype was seen many times. The chain combines TRBV5-1 with TRBJ2-2; 7 nucleotides line up with TRBD1. Looked up from germline, CDR1 is SGHRS and CDR2 is YFSETQ. The J segment lost 4 bases and the V segment lost 3 bases, leaving 6 bases of the junction unmatched. The CDR3 is made up of 15 amino acids. The CDR3 bases are TGCGCCAGCAGCTCGACCAGACAGGGCACCGGGGAGCTGTTTTTT. Translated, it gives CASSSTRQGTGELFF.

J is TRBJ2-3 and V is TRBV10-3; maybe TRBD1 (6 bases). Germline V CDR1 and CDR2: ENHRY, SYGVKD. Trimming cost V 9 bases and J 5 bases, with 18 bases left between them. This CDR3 contains 14 residues. The DNA for the CDR3 is TGTGCCATTTCTGACAGGATCGGTGTAGATACGCAGTATTTT. Translating it yields CAISDRIGVDTQYF.

This clonotype has at least ten counts. The rearrangement links TRBV7-2 to TRBJ1-2; D uncertain. V was shortened by 1 base and J by 4 bases, with 10 bases between the two germline ends. Germline CDR1 is SGHTA and CDR2 is FQGNSA. The CDR3 has 14 residues. The CDR3 nucleotides are TGTGCCAGCAGCTTAGTTGGGGTTTCCTATGGCTACACCTTC. Protein sequence: CASSLVGVSYGYTF.

The table lists this clonotype with a few counts. This rearrangement joins TRBV29-1 to TRBJ2-2, with no clear D. The CDR3 has 13 residues. V dropped 6 bases and J dropped 5 bases, with 13 bases sitting between them. Germline CDR1 is SQVTM and CDR2 is ANQGSEA. The CDR3 bases are TGCAGCGTCCGGACGGTGTCTACCGGGGAGCTGTTTTTT. Residues: CSVRTVSTGELFF.

This clonotype appeared a few times. The gene calls are TRBV7-2 and TRBJ2-1; TRBD1 matches at 9 bases. J lost 7 bases, V lost 3 bases, and 4 bases had no gene match. The CDR3 runs 14 residues. Germline values: CDR1 SGHTA, CDR2 FQGNSA. CDR3: CASSFRTGENEQFF. The CDR3 DNA follows: TGTGCCAGCAGCTTCCGGACAGGGGAAAATGAGCAGTTCTTC.

This chain links TRBV19 with TRBJ2-1, with TRBD2 identical over 8 bases. CDR1 and CDR2 (germline): LNHDA, SQIVND (reference sequence). The CDR3 totals 15 residues. Trimming at V came to 7 bases and at J to 3 bases, leaving 8 bases not matched to a gene. The CDR3: CASKRGGGSYNEQFF. The CDR3, as DNA: TGTGCCAGTAAAAGAGGCGGGGGGAGCTACAATGAGCAGTTCTTC.

Concerning this clonotype itself: An end of the junction differs from the germline gene, which may be a read error. V usage is TRBV19 and J usage is TRBJ1-5; no firm D call. Germline CDR1 is LNHDA and CDR2 is SQIVND (reference sequence). The length of the CDR3 is 15 residues. The CDR3 here is CASSIGIHSNQPQHF. The CDR3 bases are TGTGCCAGTAGCATAGGCATTCATAGCAATCAGCCCCAGCATTTT.

This rearrangement joins TRBV2 to TRBJ2-7, with unresolved D. The CDR3 totals 14 residues. The germline CDR1 and CDR2 sequences are SNHLY and FYNNEI. The V gene lost 8 bases and the J gene lost 1 base, with 15 bases spanning the gap. The CDR3 loop is CASGRALNSYEQYF. CDR3 DNA: TGTGCCAGCGGCCGGGCCCTAAATTCCTACGAGCAGTACTTC.

This clonotype appeared many times. The gene calls are TRBV5-1 and TRBJ2-7; no clear D gene. V lost 4 bases and J lost 4, with 9 bases in between. This CDR3 has 12 amino acids. Germline V gene data show CDR1 as SGHRS and CDR2 as YFSETQ. CDR3 in amino acids: CASSQKDYEQYF. CDR3 nucleotides: TGCGCCAGCAGCCAAAAGGATTACGAGCAGTACTTC.

The rearrangement joins TRBV18 to TRBJ1-4; 7 bases fit TRBD1. J lost 8 bases, V lost 6 bases, and 9 bases had no gene match. The germline CDR1 and CDR2 sequences are KGHSH and LQKENI. The CDR3 contains 14 residues. As DNA, the CDR3 is TGTGCCAGCTCGATTACAGGGGACGACGAAAAACTGTTTTTT. This encodes CASSITGDDEKLFF.

The sample holds a few counts of this clonotype. V is TRBV6-1 and J is TRBJ2-1, with D unresolved. CDR1 MNHNS and CDR2 SASEGT come from the germline V gene. The CDR3 is made up of 13 amino acids. V dropped 5 bases and J dropped 9 bases, with 14 bases sitting between them. CDR3 loop: CASSPPGRSEQFF. In nucleotides, the CDR3 is TGTGCCAGCAGTCCACCGGGCAGAAGTGAGCAGTTCTTC.

The chain carries TRBV4-3 and TRBJ1-1, with 7 positions matching TRBD1. The CDR3 runs 18 residues. The V gene's germline CDR1 is LGHNA and CDR2 YSLEER. With 3 bases clipped from V and 4 bases from J, the junction kept 17 bases outside the gene matches. The CDR3 sequence: CASSHQTGRGVFSTEAFF. CDR3 DNA: TGCGCCAGCAGCCACCAGACAGGGCGAGGTGTCTTTAGCACTGAAGCTTTCTTT.